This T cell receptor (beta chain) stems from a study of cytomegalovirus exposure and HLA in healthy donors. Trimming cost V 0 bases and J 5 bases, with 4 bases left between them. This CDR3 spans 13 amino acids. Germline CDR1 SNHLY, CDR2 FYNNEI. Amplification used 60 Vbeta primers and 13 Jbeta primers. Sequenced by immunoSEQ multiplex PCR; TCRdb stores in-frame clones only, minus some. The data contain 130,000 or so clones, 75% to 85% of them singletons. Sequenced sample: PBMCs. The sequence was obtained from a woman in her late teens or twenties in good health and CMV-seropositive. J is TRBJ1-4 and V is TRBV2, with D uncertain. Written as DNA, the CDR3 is TGTGCCAGCAGTGAAGCGTCAAATGAAAAACTGTTTTTT. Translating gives CASSEASNEKLFF.